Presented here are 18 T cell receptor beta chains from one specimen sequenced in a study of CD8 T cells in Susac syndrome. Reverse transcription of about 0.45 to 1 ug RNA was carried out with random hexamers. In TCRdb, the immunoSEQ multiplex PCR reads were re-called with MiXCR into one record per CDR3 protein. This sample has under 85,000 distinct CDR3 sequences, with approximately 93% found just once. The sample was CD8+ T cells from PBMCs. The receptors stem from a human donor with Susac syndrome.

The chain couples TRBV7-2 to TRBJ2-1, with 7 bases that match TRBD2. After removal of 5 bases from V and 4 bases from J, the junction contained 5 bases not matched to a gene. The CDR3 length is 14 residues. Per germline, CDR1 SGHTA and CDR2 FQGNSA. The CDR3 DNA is TGTGCCAGCAGCCACGCTAGCGGTTACAATGAGCAGTTCTTC. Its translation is CASSHASGYNEQFF.

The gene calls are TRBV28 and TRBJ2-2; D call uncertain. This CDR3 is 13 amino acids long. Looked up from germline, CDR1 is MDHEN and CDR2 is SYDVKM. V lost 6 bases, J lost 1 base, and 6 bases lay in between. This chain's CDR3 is CASRLKNTGELFF. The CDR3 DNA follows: TGTGCCAGCAGACTAAAGAACACCGGGGAGCTGTTTTTT.

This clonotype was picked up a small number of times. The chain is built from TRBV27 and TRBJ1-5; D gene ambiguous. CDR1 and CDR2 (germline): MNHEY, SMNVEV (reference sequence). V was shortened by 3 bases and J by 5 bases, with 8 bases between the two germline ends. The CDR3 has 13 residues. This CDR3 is CASSFKAHQPQHF. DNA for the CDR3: TGTGCCAGCAGTTTTAAGGCGCATCAGCCCCAGCATTTT.

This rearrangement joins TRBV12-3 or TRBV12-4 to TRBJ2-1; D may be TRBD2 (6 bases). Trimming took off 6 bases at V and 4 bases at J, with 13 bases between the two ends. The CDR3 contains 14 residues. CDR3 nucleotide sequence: TGTGCCAGCAGCCCCATCGCGGGATACAATGAGCAGTTCTTC. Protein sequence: CASSPIAGYNEQFF.

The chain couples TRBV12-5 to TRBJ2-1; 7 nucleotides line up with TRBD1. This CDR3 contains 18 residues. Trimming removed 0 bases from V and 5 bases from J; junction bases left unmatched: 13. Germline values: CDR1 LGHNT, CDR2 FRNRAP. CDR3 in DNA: TGTGCTAGTGGTTTGGTACTGGTTGAACAGGGGATTAACAATGAGCAGTTCTTC. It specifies CASGLVLVEQGINNEQFF.

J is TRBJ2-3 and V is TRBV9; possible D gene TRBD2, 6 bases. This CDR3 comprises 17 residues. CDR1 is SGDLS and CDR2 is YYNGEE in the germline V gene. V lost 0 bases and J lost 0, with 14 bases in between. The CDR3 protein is CASSVARRETSTDTQYF. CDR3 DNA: TGTGCCAGCAGCGTAGCGCGGAGGGAGACTAGCACAGATACGCAGTATTTT.

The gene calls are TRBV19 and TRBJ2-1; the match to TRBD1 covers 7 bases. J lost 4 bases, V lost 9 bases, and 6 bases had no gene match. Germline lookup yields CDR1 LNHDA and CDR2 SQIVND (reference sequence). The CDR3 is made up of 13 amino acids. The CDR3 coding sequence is TGTGCCAGCGGACAGGCAAGATACAATGAGCAGTTCTTC. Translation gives CASGQARYNEQFF. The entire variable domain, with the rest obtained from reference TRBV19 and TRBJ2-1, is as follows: DGGITQSPKYLFRKEGQNVTLSCEQNLNHDAMYWYRQDPGQGLRLIYYSQIVNDFQKGDIAEGYSVSREKKESFPLTVTSAQKNPTAFYLCASGQARYNEQFFGPGTRLTVL.

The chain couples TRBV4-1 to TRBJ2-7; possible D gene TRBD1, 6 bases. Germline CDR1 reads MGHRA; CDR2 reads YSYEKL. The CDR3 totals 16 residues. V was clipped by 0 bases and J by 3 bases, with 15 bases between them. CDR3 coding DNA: TGCGCCAGCAGCCAAGACCCCCCGACAGGCAACTACGAGCAGTACTTC. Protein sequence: CASSQDPPTGNYEQYF.

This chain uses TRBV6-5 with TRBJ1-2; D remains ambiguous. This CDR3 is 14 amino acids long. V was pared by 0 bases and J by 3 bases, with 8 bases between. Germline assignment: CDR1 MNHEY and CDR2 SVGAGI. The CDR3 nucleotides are TGTGCCAGCAGTTACTCGGAAGGGTACTATGGCTACACCTTC. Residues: CASSYSEGYYGYTF.

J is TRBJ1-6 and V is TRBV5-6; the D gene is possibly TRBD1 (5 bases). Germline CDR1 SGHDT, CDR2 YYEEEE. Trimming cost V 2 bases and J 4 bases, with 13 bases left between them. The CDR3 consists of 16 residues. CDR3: CASSFQSSGYNSPLHF. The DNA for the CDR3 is TGTGCCAGCAGCTTTCAGTCCTCAGGGTATAATTCACCCCTCCACTTT.

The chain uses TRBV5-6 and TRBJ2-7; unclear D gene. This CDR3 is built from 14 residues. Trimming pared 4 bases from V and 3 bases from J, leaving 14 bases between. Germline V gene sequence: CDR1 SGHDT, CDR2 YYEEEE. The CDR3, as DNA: TGTGCCAGCAGCCCCGTGGAAAAGTACTACGAGCAGTACTTC. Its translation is CASSPVEKYYEQYF. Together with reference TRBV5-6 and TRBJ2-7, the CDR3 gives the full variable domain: DAGVTQSPTHLIKTRGQQVTLRCSPKSGHDTVSWYQQALGQGPQFIFQYYEEEERQRGNFPDRFSGHQFPNYSSELNVNALLLGDSALYLCASSPVEKYYEQYFGPGTRLTVT.

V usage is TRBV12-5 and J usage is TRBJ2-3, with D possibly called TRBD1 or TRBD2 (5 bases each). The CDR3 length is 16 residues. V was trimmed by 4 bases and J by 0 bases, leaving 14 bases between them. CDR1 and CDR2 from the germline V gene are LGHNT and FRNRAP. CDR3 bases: TGTGCTAGTGGTTGGGGACGGGACGCCAGCACAGATACGCAGTATTTT. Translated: CASGWGRDASTDTQYF.

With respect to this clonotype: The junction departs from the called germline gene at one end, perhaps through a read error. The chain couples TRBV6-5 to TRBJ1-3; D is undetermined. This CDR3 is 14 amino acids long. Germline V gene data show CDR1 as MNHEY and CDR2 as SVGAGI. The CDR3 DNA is TGTGCCAGTTTTTCCGGGCCCTCTGGAAACACCATATACTTT. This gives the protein CASFSGPSGNTIYF.

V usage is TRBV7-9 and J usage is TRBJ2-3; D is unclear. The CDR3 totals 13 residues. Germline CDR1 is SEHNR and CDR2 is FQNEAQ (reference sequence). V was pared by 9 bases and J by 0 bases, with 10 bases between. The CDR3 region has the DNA TGTGCCAGTTCATCACCTAGCACAGATACGCAGTATTTT. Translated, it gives CASSSPSTDTQYF.

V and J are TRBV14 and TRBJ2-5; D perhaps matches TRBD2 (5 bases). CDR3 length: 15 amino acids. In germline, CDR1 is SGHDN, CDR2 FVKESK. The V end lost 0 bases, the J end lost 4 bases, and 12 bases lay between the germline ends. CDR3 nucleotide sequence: TGTGCCAGCAGCCAAGATCGAGACTATCTAGAGACCCAGTACTTC. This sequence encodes CASSQDRDYLETQYF. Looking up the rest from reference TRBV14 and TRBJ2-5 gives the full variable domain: EAGVTQFPSHSVIEKGQTVTLRCDPISGHDNLYWYRRVMGKEIKFLLHFVKESKQDESGMPNNRFLAERTGGTYSTLKVQPAELEDSGVYFCASSQDRDYLETQYFGPGTRLLVL.

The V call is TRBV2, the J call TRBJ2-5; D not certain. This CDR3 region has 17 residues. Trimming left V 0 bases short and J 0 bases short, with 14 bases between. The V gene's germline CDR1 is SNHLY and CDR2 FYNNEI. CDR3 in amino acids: CASSEALETPYQETQYF. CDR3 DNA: TGTGCCAGCAGTGAAGCGTTGGAGACCCCGTACCAAGAGACCCAGTACTTC. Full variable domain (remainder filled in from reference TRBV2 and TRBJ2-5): EPEVTQTPSHQVTQMGQEVILRCVPISNHLYFYWYRQILGQKVEFLVSFYNNEISEKSEIFDDQFSVERPDGSNFTLKIRSTKLEDSAMYFCASSEALETPYQETQYFGPGTRLLVL.

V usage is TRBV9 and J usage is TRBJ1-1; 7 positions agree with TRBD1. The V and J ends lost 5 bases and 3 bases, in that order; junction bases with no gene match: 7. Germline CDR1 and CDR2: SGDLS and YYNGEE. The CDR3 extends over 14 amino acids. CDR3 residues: CASRGPGGDTEAFF. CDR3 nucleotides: TGTGCCAGCAGAGGCCCAGGGGGTGACACTGAAGCTTTCTTT.

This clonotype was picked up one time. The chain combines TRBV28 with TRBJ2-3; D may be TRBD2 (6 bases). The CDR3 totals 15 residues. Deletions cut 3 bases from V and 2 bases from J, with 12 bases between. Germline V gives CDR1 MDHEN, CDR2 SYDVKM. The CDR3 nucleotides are TGTGCCAGCAGTTTCGTGCCGGGGGACACAGATACGCAGTATTTT. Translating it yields CASSFVPGDTDTQYF.